One sample yielded the 28 T cell receptor beta chains listed below, sequenced in a study of CXCR3-negative and CXCR3-positive naive CD8 T cells (dated by TCRdb to between 2017 and 2020). This sample was sequenced with a NextSeq 550. The Human TCR Profiling Kit (MiLaboratory) was used to make UMI-labeled 5' RACE TRB cDNA libraries. TCRdb reprocessed the raw reads; every CDR3 protein sequence is a single record, and DNA is not supplied. The sample's records list about 46,000 distinct CDR3 sequences. Of the sample, about 2.5% is held by the ten largest clones. Specimen: naive CXCR3- CD8+ T cells from blood. The intended sense of this specimen's cell subset or site label: CD45RO-CCR7+CD27+CD95- naive CD8+ T cells lacking CXCR3 (TNR3-). The receptors shown here come from a human donor in good health. Some clones in this sample may be carry-over from other donors' samples.

J is TRBJ2-7 and V is TRBV4-1. The CDR3 has 12 residues. The germline CDR1 and CDR2 sequences are MGHRA and YSYEKL. The CDR3 here is CASSHEMNEQYF.

The chain employs TRBV20-1 and TRBJ2-2; TCRdb indicates TRBD2, and absent DNA this call remains unverified. Looked up from germline, CDR1 is DFQATT and CDR2 is SNEGSKA (reference sequence). The CDR3 loop spans 14 amino acids. The CDR3 sequence: CSAETSEGTGELFF.

V and J are TRBV28 and TRBJ2-7; TCRdb picks TRBD2, but there is no DNA to check that call. Germline lookup yields CDR1 MDHEN and CDR2 SYDVKM. This CDR3 spans 14 amino acids. CDR3 sequence: CASSFGTSYDEQYF.

The CDR3 sequence: CASSSTGTRAETQYF. The chain joins TRBV28 to TRBJ2-5; with no DNA, the TCRdb D assignment of TRBD2 cannot be verified. The CDR3 runs 15 residues. Per the germline V gene, CDR1 is MDHEN and CDR2 is SYDVKM.

This chain connects TRBV14 to TRBJ2-2. The germline V gene has CDR1 SGHDN and CDR2 FVKESK. This CDR3 contains 12 residues. The CDR3 sequence: CASSQVLAELFF.

The V call is TRBV7-9, the J call TRBJ2-7. CDR3 length: 13 amino acids. CDR1 SEHNR and CDR2 FQNEAQ come from the germline V gene (reference sequence). The CDR3 loop reads CASSLEVSYEQYF.

V gene TRBV7-9 combines with J gene TRBJ2-3. Germline V gene data show CDR1 as SEHNR and CDR2 as FQNEAQ (reference sequence). The length of the CDR3 is 16 residues. The CDR3 loop is CASSLPGQDGPDTQYF.

This chain connects TRBV21-1 to TRBJ2-1; TCRdb returns TRBD1, unconfirmable since there is no DNA. TRBV21-1 represents a pseudogene. The CDR3 consists of 18 residues. The CDR3 spells CASSKWEEGDRESDEQFF.

This chain uses TRBV12-3 or TRBV12-4 with TRBJ2-7. This CDR3 is 14 amino acids long. The CDR3 loop reads CASSFELTDYEQYF.

The chain employs TRBV7-3 and TRBJ2-2; the TCRdb D gene call, TRBD1, has no DNA to confirm it. The germline V gene encodes CDR1 SGHTA and CDR2 FQGTGA. There are 17 residues in the CDR3. CDR3 protein: CASSHPRDSGDTGELFF.

The chain links TRBV10-3 to TRBJ2-7; there is no DNA to check the TCRdb D call of TRBD1. The CDR3 has 14 amino acids. The germline V gene encodes CDR1 ENHRY and CDR2 SYGVKD. The chain's CDR3 is CAIGPGRTSYEQYF.

J is TRBJ2-5 and V is TRBV4-3; no DNA is available, so the TRBD2 call from TCRdb remains unchecked. The CDR3 has 13 residues. Germline V gene lookup returns CDR1 LGHNA and CDR2 YSLEER. CDR3: CASSQDSGGTQYF.

This chain links TRBV28 with TRBJ2-7; TCRdb gives TRBD1 as the D gene, but with no DNA this cannot be confirmed. Germline CDR1 reads MDHEN; CDR2 reads SYDVKM. The CDR3 runs to 13 residues. The CDR3 sequence is CATGRQSSYEQYF.

This sequence joins TRBV5-1 and TRBJ1-5; without DNA, the TCRdb call of TRBD1 cannot be checked. In germline, CDR1 is SGHRS, CDR2 YFSETQ. CDR3 length: 20 residues. The CDR3 spells CASICSRLWDRVKDNQPQHF.

The V and J genes are TRBV28 and TRBJ1-4; TCRdb names TRBD1, which stays unverified in the absence of DNA. The CDR3 spans 15 residues. Germline assignment: CDR1 MDHEN and CDR2 SYDVKM. CDR3 amino acids: CASSPPGTGHEKLFF.

This sequence joins TRBV7-9 and TRBJ2-5; TCRdb gives TRBD1 as the D gene, but with no DNA this cannot be confirmed. Germline assignment: CDR1 SEHNR and CDR2 FQNEAQ (reference sequence). The CDR3 is 11 amino acids. The chain's CDR3 is CAHRGQETQYF. Full variable domain (outside the CDR3, taken from reference TRBV7-9 and TRBJ2-5): DTGVSQNPRHKITKRGQNVTFRCDPISEHNRLYWYRQTLGQGPEFLTYFQNEAQLEKSRLLSDRFSAERPKGSFSTLEIQRTEQGDSAMYLCAHRGQETQYFGPGTRLLVL.

The chain has TRBV12-3 or TRBV12-4 and TRBJ2-7; TCRdb lists TRBD1, though no DNA is available to test this call. The CDR3 totals 16 residues. This CDR3 reads CASSLGDRAKFYEQYF.

The chain uses TRBV12-3 or TRBV12-4 and TRBJ1-5; absent DNA, TCRdb's TRBD1 call cannot be checked. The CDR3 totals 15 residues. CDR3: CASSETGGSNQPQHF.

This chain links TRBV12-3 or TRBV12-4 with TRBJ2-2. The CDR3 has 15 amino acids. The CDR3 sequence is CASSGASVMGGELFF.

The rearrangement joins TRBV20-1 to TRBJ2-7. The CDR3 is made up of 13 amino acids. Germline V gives CDR1 DFQATT, CDR2 SNEGSKA (reference sequence). The chain's CDR3 is CSALTGSSYEQYF.

V gene TRBV7-9 combines with J gene TRBJ2-7; there is no DNA to check the TCRdb D call of TRBD1. The CDR3 runs 15 residues. Per the germline V gene, CDR1 is SEHNR and CDR2 is FQNEAQ (reference sequence). The CDR3 reads CASSLEEGATYEQYF.

The chain has TRBV10-3 and TRBJ2-1; the TCRdb D gene call, TRBD1, has no DNA to confirm it. The CDR3 runs to 14 residues. Germline V gives CDR1 ENHRY, CDR2 SYGVKD. The CDR3 sequence: CAISESPTGTEQFF.

The rearrangement links TRBV6-5 to TRBJ2-2; as DNA is missing, the TRBD2 call by TCRdb cannot be tested. The germline V gene has CDR1 MNHEY and CDR2 SVGAGI. This CDR3 contains 20 residues. CDR3 loop: CASSYSGTSGGASFTGELFF.

The chain uses TRBV20-1 and TRBJ2-7; absent DNA, TCRdb's TRBD2 call cannot be checked. The CDR3 extends over 19 amino acids. Germline V gene sequence: CDR1 DFQATT, CDR2 SNEGSKA (reference sequence). CDR3 protein: CSARPAGTALSYGPYEQYF.

This rearrangement joins TRBV6-2 or TRBV6-3 to TRBJ1-6; TCRdb names TRBD1, which stays unverified in the absence of DNA. The CDR3 is 14 residues long. Looked up from germline, CDR1 is MNHEY and CDR2 is SVGEGT. The CDR3 loop is CASSPGTDNSPLHF.

CDR3 residues: CSVEGTSPYEQYF. This chain connects TRBV29-1 to TRBJ2-7; there is no DNA to check the TCRdb D call of TRBD2. Per the germline V gene, CDR1 is SQVTM and CDR2 is ANQGSEA. This CDR3 spans 13 amino acids.

The rearrangement joins TRBV12-3 or TRBV12-4 to TRBJ1-4; the D call of TRBD1 rests on TCRdb alone, since no DNA is present to check it. The CDR3 runs 18 residues. CDR3 region: CASRAPFNSGGAPEKLFF.

The rearrangement joins TRBV7-2 to TRBJ2-5. The CDR3 has 11 residues. The germline V gene has CDR1 SGHTA and CDR2 FQGNSA. The CDR3 sequence: CASSGAPTQYF.